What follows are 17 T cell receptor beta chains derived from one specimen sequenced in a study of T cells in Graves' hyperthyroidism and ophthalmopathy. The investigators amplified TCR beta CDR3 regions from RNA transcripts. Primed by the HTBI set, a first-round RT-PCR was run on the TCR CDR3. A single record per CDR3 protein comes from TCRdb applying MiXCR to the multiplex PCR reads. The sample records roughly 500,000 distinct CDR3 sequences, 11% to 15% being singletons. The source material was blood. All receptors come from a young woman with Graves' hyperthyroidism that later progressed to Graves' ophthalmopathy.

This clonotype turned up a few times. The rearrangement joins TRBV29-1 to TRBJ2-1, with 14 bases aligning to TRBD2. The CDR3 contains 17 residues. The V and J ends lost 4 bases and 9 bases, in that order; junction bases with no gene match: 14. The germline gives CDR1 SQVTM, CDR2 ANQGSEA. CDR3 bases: TGCAGCGTTGTAGGCCACCTGGGACTAGCGGGAGCCAGTGAGCAGTTCTTC. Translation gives CSVVGHLGLAGASEQFF.

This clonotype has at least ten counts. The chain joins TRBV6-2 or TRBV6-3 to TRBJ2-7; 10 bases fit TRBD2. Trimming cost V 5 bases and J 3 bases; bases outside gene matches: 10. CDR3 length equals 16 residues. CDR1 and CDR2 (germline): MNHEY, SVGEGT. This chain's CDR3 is CASSPTLAGGRYEQYF. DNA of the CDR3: TGTGCCAGCAGTCCCACCTTAGCGGGAGGCCGCTACGAGCAGTACTTC.

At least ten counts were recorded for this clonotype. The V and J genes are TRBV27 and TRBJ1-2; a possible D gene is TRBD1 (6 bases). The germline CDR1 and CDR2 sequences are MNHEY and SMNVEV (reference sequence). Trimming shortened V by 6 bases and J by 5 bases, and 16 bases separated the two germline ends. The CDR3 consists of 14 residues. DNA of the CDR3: TGTGCCAGCAGCCCAGGACAGTCCTGGTATGGCTACACCTTC. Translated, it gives CASSPGQSWYGYTF.

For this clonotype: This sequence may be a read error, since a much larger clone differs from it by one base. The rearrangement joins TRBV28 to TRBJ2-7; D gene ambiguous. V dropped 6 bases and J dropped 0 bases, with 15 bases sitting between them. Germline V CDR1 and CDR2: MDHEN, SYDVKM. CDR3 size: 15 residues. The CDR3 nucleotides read TGTGCCAGCAGCCCCTCCCGTCATCCCTCCTACGAGCAGTACTTC. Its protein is CASSPSRHPSYEQYF.

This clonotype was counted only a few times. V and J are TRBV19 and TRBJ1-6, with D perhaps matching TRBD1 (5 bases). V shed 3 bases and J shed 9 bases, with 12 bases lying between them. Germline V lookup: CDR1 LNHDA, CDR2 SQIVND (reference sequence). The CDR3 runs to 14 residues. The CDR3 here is CASSMVRGSSPLHF. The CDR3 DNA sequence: TGTGCCAGTAGTATGGTTAGGGGTAGTTCACCCCTCCACTTT.

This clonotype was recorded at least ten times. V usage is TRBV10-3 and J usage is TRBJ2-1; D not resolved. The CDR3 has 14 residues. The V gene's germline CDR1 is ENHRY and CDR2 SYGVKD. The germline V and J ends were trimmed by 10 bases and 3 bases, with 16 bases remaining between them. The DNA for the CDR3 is TGTGCCACGAAAGCCGCCGTCGACTACAATGAGCAGTTCTTC. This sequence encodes CATKAAVDYNEQFF.

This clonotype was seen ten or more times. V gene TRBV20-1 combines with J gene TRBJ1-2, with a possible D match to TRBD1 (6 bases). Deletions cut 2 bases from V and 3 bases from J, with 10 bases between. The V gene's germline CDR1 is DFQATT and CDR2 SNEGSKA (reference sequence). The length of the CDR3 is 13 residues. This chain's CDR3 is CSARPGVDYGYTF. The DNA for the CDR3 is TGCAGTGCTAGACCAGGGGTCGACTATGGCTACACCTTC.

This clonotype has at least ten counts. The CDR3 region has the DNA TGTGCCAGCAGTATCAGGGAGGCAGCCTATGGCTACACCTTC. This sequence encodes CASSIREAAYGYTF. The gene calls are TRBV12-3 or TRBV12-4 and TRBJ1-2, with D possibly TRBD1 on 5 matching bases. CDR3 size: 14 residues. Deletions cut 5 bases from V and 4 bases from J, with 14 bases between.

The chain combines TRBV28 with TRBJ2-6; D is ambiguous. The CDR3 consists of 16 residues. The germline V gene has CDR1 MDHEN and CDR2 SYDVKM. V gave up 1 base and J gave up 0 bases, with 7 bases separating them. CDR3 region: CASSLFGSSGANVLTF. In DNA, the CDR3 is TGTGCCAGCAGTTTATTTGGAAGCTCTGGGGCCAACGTCCTGACTTTC.

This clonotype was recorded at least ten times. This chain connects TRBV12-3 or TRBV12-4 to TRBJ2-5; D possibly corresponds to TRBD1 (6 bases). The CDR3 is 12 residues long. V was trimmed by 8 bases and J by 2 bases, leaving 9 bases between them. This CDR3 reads CASGQLQETQYF. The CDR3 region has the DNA TGTGCCAGCGGACAGCTTCAAGAGACCCAGTACTTC.

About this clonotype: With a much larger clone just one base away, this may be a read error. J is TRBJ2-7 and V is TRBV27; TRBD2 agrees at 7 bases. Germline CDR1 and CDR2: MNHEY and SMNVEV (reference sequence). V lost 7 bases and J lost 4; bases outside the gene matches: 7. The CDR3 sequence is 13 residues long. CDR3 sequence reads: CASMGEAGYEQYF. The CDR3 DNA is TGTGCCAGCATGGGGGAAGCGGGGTACGAGCAGTACTTC.

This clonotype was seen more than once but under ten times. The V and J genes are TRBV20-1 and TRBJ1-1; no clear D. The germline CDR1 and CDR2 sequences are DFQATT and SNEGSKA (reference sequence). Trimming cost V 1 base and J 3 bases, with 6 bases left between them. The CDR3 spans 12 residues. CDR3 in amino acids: CSARGIDTEAFF. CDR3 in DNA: TGCAGTGCTAGAGGGATCGACACTGAAGCTTTCTTT.

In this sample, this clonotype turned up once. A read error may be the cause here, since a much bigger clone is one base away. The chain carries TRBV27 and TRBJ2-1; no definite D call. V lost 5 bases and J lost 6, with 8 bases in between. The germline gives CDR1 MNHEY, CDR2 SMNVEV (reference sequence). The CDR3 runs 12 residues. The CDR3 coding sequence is TGTGCCAGCAGTGGCAAGGGCAATGAGCAGTTCTTC. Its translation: CASSGKGNEQFF.

The CDR3 spells CASRDGTQRAANEKLFF. The DNA of the CDR3 is TGCGCCAGCAGAGACGGGACGCAAAGAGCAGCTAATGAAAAACTGTTTTTT. The rearrangement uses TRBV5-1 and TRBJ1-4, with D possibly TRBD1 on 5 matching bases. Per the germline V gene, CDR1 is SGHRS and CDR2 is YFSETQ. This CDR3 has 17 residues. The V gene lost 5 bases and the J gene lost 3 bases, with 20 bases spanning the gap.

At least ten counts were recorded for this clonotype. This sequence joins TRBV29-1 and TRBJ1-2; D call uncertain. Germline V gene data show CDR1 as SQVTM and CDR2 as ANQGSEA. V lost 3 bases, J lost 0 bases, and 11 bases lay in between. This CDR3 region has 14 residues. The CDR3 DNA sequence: TGCAGCGTTGAGGCCGGGAGGCCTAACTATGGCTACACCTTC. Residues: CSVEAGRPNYGYTF. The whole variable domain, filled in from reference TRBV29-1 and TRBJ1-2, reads SAVISQKPSRDICQRGTSLTIQCQVDSQVTMMFWYRQQPGQSLTLIATANQGSEATYESGFVIDKFPISRPNLTFSTLTVSNMSPEDSSIYLCSVEAGRPNYGYTFGSGTRLTVV.

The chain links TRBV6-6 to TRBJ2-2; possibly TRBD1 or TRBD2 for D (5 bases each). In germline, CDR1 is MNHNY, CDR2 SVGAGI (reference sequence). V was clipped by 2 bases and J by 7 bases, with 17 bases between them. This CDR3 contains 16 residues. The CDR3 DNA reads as TGTGCCAGCAGTTACGGGACGGGAAGGGATAGCGGGGAGCTGTTTTTT. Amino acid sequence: CASSYGTGRDSGELFF.

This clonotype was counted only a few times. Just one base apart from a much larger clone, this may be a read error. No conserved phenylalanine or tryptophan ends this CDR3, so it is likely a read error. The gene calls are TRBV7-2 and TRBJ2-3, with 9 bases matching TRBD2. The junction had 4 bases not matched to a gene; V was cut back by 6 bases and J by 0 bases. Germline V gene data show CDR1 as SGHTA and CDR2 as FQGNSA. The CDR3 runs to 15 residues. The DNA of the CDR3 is TGTGCCAGCAGTCCTAGCGGGACTAGCACAGATACGCAGTATTCT. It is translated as CASSPSGTSTDTQYS.